The rows below give T cell receptor beta chains drawn from one sample of a study of PD-1 blockade in classical Hodgkin lymphoma. The table came from immunoSEQ multiplex PCR; TCRdb's copy has only in-frame clones and leaves some out. In the table there are about 97,000 clones, 80% to 85% of which are singletons. Sequenced here: peripheral blood mononuclear cells (PBMCs), sampled at baseline. These TCRs come from a human donor with classical Hodgkin lymphoma. Both conserved end residues are part of each CDR3. A D gene is named only where the DNA matches it firmly. Size values are once, few and many counts, or a class for expanded clones, and some rows have none.

NA	TRBJ2-1	TRBD2	15	TRBV18	CASLEIGTSTNEQFF	TGTGCCAGCCTCGAAATCGGGACTAGCACCAATGAGCAGTTCTTC
NA	TRBJ1-2	NA	14	TRBV19	CASSSDGADYGYTF	TGTGCCAGTAGTTCCGACGGCGCTGACTATGGCTACACCTTC
once	TRBJ2-1	TRBD2	15	TRBV11-1	CASSQGLAGHNEQFF	TGTGCCAGCAGCCAAGGACTAGCGGGACACAATGAGCAGTTCTTC
NA	TRBJ1-5	NA	14	TRBV6-5	CASSWVQGGQPQHF	TGTGCCAGCAGTTGGGTACAGGGAGGTCAGCCCCAGCATTTT
NA	TRBJ1-2	TRBD1	14	TRBV5-6	CASTPDRDNYGYTF	TGTGCCAGCACTCCGGACAGGGACAACTATGGCTACACCTTC
NA	TRBJ2-7	NA	15	TRBV5-1	CASSEGPGLSHEQYF	TGCGCCAGCAGCGAAGGACCGGGTCTATCTCACGAGCAGTACTTC
NA	TRBJ2-1	TRBD1	14	TRBV10-3	CAITGQDSFNEQFF	TGTGCCATCACCGGACAGGATTCTTTCAATGAGCAGTTCTTC
NA	TRBJ2-1	TRBD2	14	TRBV13	CASSAGTSGRKQFF	TGTGCCAGCAGCGCCGGGACTAGCGGGAGGAAACAGTTCTTC
NA	TRBJ1-2	NA	13	TRBV7-9	CASSPGWSYGYTF	TGTGCCAGCAGCCCCGGCTGGTCCTATGGCTACACCTTC
NA	TRBJ1-1	TRBD1	13	TRBV7-3	CASSQTGGTEAFF	TGTGCCAGCAGCCAAACAGGGGGCACTGAAGCTTTCTTT
NA	TRBJ2-7	NA	13	TRBV10-3	CAISESRGYEQYF	TGTGCCATCAGTGAGTCTCGAGGGTACGAGCAGTACTTC
once	TRBJ1-4	NA	15	TRBV7-6	CASSLGQDFNEKLFF	TGTGCCAGCAGCTTAGGACAGGACTTTAATGAAAAACTGTTTTTT
NA	TRBJ2-1	NA	15	TRBV11-2	CASSFYRARGVEQFF	TGTGCCAGCAGCTTTTATCGGGCCAGGGGAGTTGAGCAGTTCTTC
NA	TRBJ2-2	NA	14	TRBV12-5	CASTAGSGTGELFF	TGTGCTAGCACGGCAGGGTCGGGCACCGGGGAGCTGTTTTTT
NA	TRBJ2-1	NA	11	TRBV5-1	CASSGGHEQFF	TGCGCCAGCAGCGGTGGCCATGAGCAGTTCTTC
NA	TRBJ1-1	NA	15	TRBV5-1	CASRPAGRENTEAFF	TGCGCCAGCAGACCGGCGGGACGGGAGAACACTGAAGCTTTCTTT
NA	TRBJ2-7	NA	15	TRBV23-1	CASSRFGASSYEQYF	TGCGCCAGCAGTCGGTTCGGTGCGAGCTCCTACGAGCAGTACTTC
NA	TRBJ1-1	NA	14	TRBV6-5	CASSYGGDLTEAFF	TGTGCCAGCAGTTACGGAGGGGATTTGACTGAAGCTTTCTTT
few	TRBJ1-3	TRBD1	15	TRBV18	CASSPDRATGNTIYF	TGTGCCAGCTCACCGGACAGGGCTACTGGAAACACCATATATTTT
NA	TRBJ2-5	TRBD2	16	TRBV7-2	CASSLKTSGSIETQYF	TGTGCCAGCAGCTTAAAAACTAGCGGGAGTATCGAGACCCAGTACTTC
NA	TRBJ2-1	TRBD2	15	TRBV29-1	CSVEGLAGKRNEQFF	TGCAGCGTCGAGGGACTAGCGGGAAAGAGGAATGAGCAGTTCTTC
NA	TRBJ2-1	NA	14	TRBV5-1	CASSEQASNNEQFF	TGCGCCAGCAGCGAGCAGGCATCTAATAATGAGCAGTTCTTC
NA	TRBJ1-2	TRBD1	12	TRBV19	CASSADRRGYTF	TGTGCCAGTAGTGCGGACAGGCGGGGCTACACCTTC
once	TRBJ2-5	TRBD1	15	TRBV19	CASSRTGSYQETQYF	TGTGCCAGTAGTCGGACAGGATCGTACCAAGAGACCCAGTACTTC
NA	TRBJ1-1	NA	16	TRBV19	CASLAAGVYLWTEAFF	TGTGCCAGTCTTGCAGCAGGGGTCTACCTGTGGACTGAAGCTTTCTTT
NA	TRBJ2-2	NA	13	TRBV30	CAWSPSFTGELFF	TGTGCCTGGAGCCCTTCGTTCACCGGGGAGCTGTTTTTT
NA	TRBJ1-1	NA	14	TRBV5-1	CASSLGGLNTEAFF	TGCGCCAGCAGCTTAGGAGGGTTGAACACTGAAGCTTTCTTT
NA	TRBJ1-2	NA	13	TRBV7-2	CASSLDDSVGYTF	TGTGCCAGCAGCTTAGATGATTCGGTCGGCTACACCTTC
NA	TRBJ1-1	NA	15	TRBV28	CASRGWGGRGTEAFF	TGTGCCAGCAGGGGATGGGGAGGCCGAGGGACTGAAGCTTTCTTT
few	TRBJ2-7	TRBD1	14	TRBV5-1	CASSLQGISYEQYF	TGCGCCAGCAGCTTACAGGGGATCTCCTACGAGCAGTACTTC
NA	TRBJ1-1	NA	16	TRBV18	CASSPPSLEPGTEAFF	TGTGCCAGCTCACCACCCTCTCTCGAACCGGGCACTGAAGCTTTCTTT
NA	TRBJ2-7	TRBD2	13	TRBV11-2	CASSAGLGYEQYF	TGTGCCAGCAGCGCGGGACTAGGGTACGAGCAGTACTTC
NA	TRBJ2-7	NA	14	TRBV5-1	CASSLRPGSNEQYF	TGCGCCAGCAGCTTGCGTCCAGGGAGCAACGAGCAGTACTTC
NA	TRBJ1-1	NA	15	TRBV7-2	CASSVVGQLGTEAFF	TGTGCCAGCAGCGTAGTCGGACAGCTGGGCACTGAAGCTTTCTTT
NA	TRBJ2-5	NA	14	TRBV9	CASSVHGGGETQYF	TGTGCCAGCAGCGTGCACGGGGGAGGAGAGACCCAGTACTTC
NA	TRBJ1-2	NA	11	TRBV4-2	CASSLGYGYTF	TGTGCCAGCAGCCTGGGCTATGGCTACACCTTC
NA	TRBJ2-7	NA	13	TRBV7-9	CASSLQGTYEQYF	TGTGCCAGCAGCTTACAGGGGACCTACGAGCAGTACTTC